A selection of T cell receptor beta chains follows, all from one sample in a study of cytomegalovirus exposure and HLA in healthy donors. Sequencing used immunoSEQ multiplex PCR; TCRdb keeps in-frame clones, though not all of them. The sample holds 150,000 to 180,000 clones, 70% to 90% seen once. Sequences were obtained from PBMCs. The source is a woman aged 18 to 35 in good health and CMV-seronegative. CDR3s include the opening cysteine and the closing phenylalanine or tryptophan. D genes are given only for firm matches. Size values are once, few and many counts, or a class for expanded clones, and some rows have none.

D gene: .; V gene: TRBV5-8; clone size: once; J gene: TRBJ2-4; CDR3 DNA: TGTGCCAGCAGCTTGGAGGTGGGCCCCAAAAACATTCAGTACTTC; CDR3 protein: CASSLEVGPKNIQYF
D gene: .; V gene: TRBV10-2; clone size: .; J gene: TRBJ1-2; CDR3 DNA: TGCGCCATTAAAGGAGGAGGGTCTGGGTATGGCTACACCTTC; CDR3 protein: CAIKGGGSGYGYTF
D gene: .; V gene: TRBV2; clone size: .; J gene: TRBJ2-7; CDR3 DNA: TGTGCCAGCAGGGACAGATCCTACGAGCAGTACTTC; CDR3 protein: CASRDRSYEQYF
D gene: TRBD2; V gene: TRBV10-3; clone size: .; J gene: TRBJ2-2; CDR3 DNA: TGTGCCATCCCTAGCGGGGGGGATCCCGGGGAGCTGTTTTTT; CDR3 protein: CAIPSGGDPGELFF
D gene: TRBD1; V gene: TRBV10-3; clone size: few; J gene: TRBJ1-2; CDR3 DNA: TGTGCCATCAGTGGCCAGGACAGGGGCTATGGCTACACCTTC; CDR3 protein: CAISGQDRGYGYTF
D gene: .; V gene: TRBV28; clone size: .; J gene: TRBJ1-2; CDR3 DNA: TGTGCCAGCCGCACAGGCTATGGCTACACCTTC; CDR3 protein: CASRTGYGYTF
D gene: TRBD1; V gene: TRBV19; clone size: few; J gene: TRBJ1-3; CDR3 DNA: TGTGCCAGGAACAGGGGCTCCGGAAACACCATATATTTT; CDR3 protein: CARNRGSGNTIYF
D gene: TRBD1; V gene: TRBV4-1; clone size: .; J gene: TRBJ2-7; CDR3 DNA: TGCGCCAGCCGAACCCCGACTGGACAGGCCTACGAGCAGTACTTC; CDR3 protein: CASRTPTGQAYEQYF
D gene: TRBD1; V gene: TRBV5-4; clone size: once; J gene: TRBJ1-2; CDR3 DNA: TGTGCCAGCAGCTTGGCGGGACAGGGGTCCGGGTATGGCTACACCTTC; CDR3 protein: CASSLAGQGSGYGYTF
D gene: .; V gene: TRBV27; clone size: .; J gene: TRBJ2-1; CDR3 DNA: TGTGCCCCCGTTGTCAGGAGGATCTATGAGCAGTTCTTC; CDR3 protein: CAPVVRRIYEQFF
D gene: .; V gene: TRBV19; clone size: .; J gene: TRBJ1-3; CDR3 DNA: TGTGCCAGTAGTCTGGGCCCCGTCTCTGGAAACACCATATATTTT; CDR3 protein: CASSLGPVSGNTIYF
D gene: .; V gene: TRBV7-2; clone size: .; J gene: TRBJ2-1; CDR3 DNA: TGTGCCAGCAGCCCAGGACTATTGAATGAGCAGTTCTTC; CDR3 protein: CASSPGLLNEQFF
D gene: TRBD1; V gene: TRBV29-1; clone size: .; J gene: TRBJ1-2; CDR3 DNA: TGCAGCGTCGGACAGGAGAACTATGGCTACACCTTC; CDR3 protein: CSVGQENYGYTF
D gene: .; V gene: TRBV9; clone size: .; J gene: TRBJ2-7; CDR3 DNA: TGTGCCAGCAGCACGGGACAAATTACCTACGAGCAGTACTTC; CDR3 protein: CASSTGQITYEQYF
D gene: TRBD2; V gene: TRBV7-9; clone size: .; J gene: TRBJ2-1; CDR3 DNA: TGTGCCAGCAGCAGGAGGACTAGCGGGAATATCTACTCCTACAATGAGCAGTTCTTC; CDR3 protein: CASSRRTSGNIYSYNEQFF
D gene: TRBD1; V gene: TRBV30; clone size: .; J gene: TRBJ1-5; CDR3 DNA: TGTGCCTGGAGTAAGACAGGGTCCCAGCCCCAGCATTTT; CDR3 protein: CAWSKTGSQPQHF
D gene: .; V gene: TRBV27; clone size: .; J gene: TRBJ2-5; CDR3 DNA: TGTGCCAGCAGTTTATGGGTGAGGGAGACCCAGTACTTC; CDR3 protein: CASSLWVRETQYF
D gene: TRBD1; V gene: TRBV4-3; clone size: .; J gene: TRBJ1-6; CDR3 DNA: TGCGCCAGCAGCCAAGAGGGACAGTCGAGCTCCTATAATTCACCCCTCCACTTT; CDR3 protein: CASSQEGQSSSYNSPLHF
D gene: TRBD1; V gene: TRBV6-6; clone size: .; J gene: TRBJ2-7; CDR3 DNA: TGTGCCAGCACCCAGGACAGGTGGAGCTACGAGCAGTACTTC; CDR3 protein: CASTQDRWSYEQYF
D gene: .; V gene: TRBV30; clone size: .; J gene: TRBJ1-2; CDR3 DNA: TGTGCCTGGAGTGCAACAGGGAACTATGGCTACACCTTC; CDR3 protein: CAWSATGNYGYTF
D gene: TRBD2; V gene: TRBV28; clone size: few; J gene: TRBJ2-5; CDR3 DNA: TGTGCCAGCAGTATACTAGCGGGGCAAGAGACCCAGTACTTC; CDR3 protein: CASSILAGQETQYF
D gene: .; V gene: TRBV6-5; clone size: .; J gene: TRBJ1-3; CDR3 DNA: TGTGCCAGCAGTACCGGCGGGGAGAGAAACACCATATATTTT; CDR3 protein: CASSTGGERNTIYF
D gene: .; V gene: TRBV6-5; clone size: .; J gene: TRBJ1-5; CDR3 DNA: TGTGCCAGCAAGGGGCAGCTTAGCAATCAGCCCCAGCATTTT; CDR3 protein: CASKGQLSNQPQHF
D gene: .; V gene: TRBV4-2; clone size: .; J gene: TRBJ1-3; CDR3 DNA: TGTGCCAGCAGCCAAGAGCTGGTCGGATCTAGCTCTGGAAACACCATATATTTT; CDR3 protein: CASSQELVGSSSGNTIYF
D gene: .; V gene: TRBV6-5; clone size: .; J gene: TRBJ1-1; CDR3 DNA: TGTGCCAGCAGCAGACAATCCGGCACTGAAGCTTTCTTT; CDR3 protein: CASSRQSGTEAFF
D gene: TRBD1; V gene: TRBV7-9; clone size: .; J gene: TRBJ1-5; CDR3 DNA: TGTGCCAGCAGCTTAGGGACAGGGCGACAGCCCCAGCATTTT; CDR3 protein: CASSLGTGRQPQHF
D gene: .; V gene: TRBV6-5; clone size: .; J gene: TRBJ1-3; CDR3 DNA: TGTGCCAGCATTAAGACAGGCGGAGGAAACACCATATATTTT; CDR3 protein: CASIKTGGGNTIYF
D gene: TRBD1; V gene: TRBV2; clone size: .; J gene: TRBJ2-3; CDR3 DNA: TGTGCCAGCAGCAGACAGGGGGCCGCAGATACGCAGTATTTT; CDR3 protein: CASSRQGAADTQYF
D gene: TRBD1; V gene: TRBV18; clone size: .; J gene: TRBJ2-2; CDR3 DNA: TGTGCCAGCTCACTAGGACAGGGTTTCTCCGGGGAGCTGTTTTTT; CDR3 protein: CASSLGQGFSGELFF
D gene: .; V gene: TRBV21-1; clone size: .; J gene: TRBJ2-2; CDR3 DNA: TGTGCCAGCAGCAAACGGGTGGCACCGAAAGGCGCCGGGGAGCTGTTTTTT; CDR3 protein: CASSKRVAPKGAGELFF
D gene: .; V gene: TRBV28; clone size: .; J gene: TRBJ2-5; CDR3 DNA: TGTGCCAGCACCGAATGGGGGGTGGAAGAGACCCAGTACTTC; CDR3 protein: CASTEWGVEETQYF
D gene: TRBD2; V gene: TRBV4-1; clone size: .; J gene: TRBJ2-1; CDR3 DNA: TGCGCCAGCAGCCGTTTAGCGGGAGTTGCCTACAATGAGCAGTTCTTC; CDR3 protein: CASSRLAGVAYNEQFF
D gene: TRBD1; V gene: TRBV10-3; clone size: once; J gene: TRBJ1-4; CDR3 DNA: TGTGCCATCAGCCAACCGGGACAGGAGGGAAAACTGTTTTTT; CDR3 protein: CAISQPGQEGKLFF
D gene: .; V gene: TRBV7-9; clone size: .; J gene: TRBJ2-7; CDR3 DNA: TGTGCCAGCAGCTCCGCGACTGGGTGGGGCGGGGGCCCCCCCGTGCAGTACTTC; CDR3 protein: CASSSATGWGGGPPVQYF
D gene: .; V gene: TRBV27; clone size: .; J gene: TRBJ2-1; CDR3 DNA: TGTGCCAGCAGAACCCTAGGGGGGGGATACAATGAGCAGTTCTTC; CDR3 protein: CASRTLGGGYNEQFF
D gene: .; V gene: TRBV28; clone size: .; J gene: TRBJ1-5; CDR3 DNA: TGTGCCAGCAGTCCTAACAGGGCGGGCAATCAGCCCCAGCATTTT; CDR3 protein: CASSPNRAGNQPQHF
D gene: TRBD1; V gene: TRBV7-2; clone size: .; J gene: TRBJ2-1; CDR3 DNA: TGTGCCAGCAGTCCAGACAGGGCCACCTACAATGAGCAGTTCTTC; CDR3 protein: CASSPDRATYNEQFF
D gene: .; V gene: TRBV7-9; clone size: .; J gene: TRBJ1-2; CDR3 DNA: TGTGCCAGCAGCTTAGCGGGCAGTAACTATGGCTACACCTTC; CDR3 protein: CASSLAGSNYGYTF
D gene: TRBD2; V gene: TRBV4-2; clone size: .; J gene: TRBJ2-3; CDR3 DNA: TGTGCCAGCAGCCAAGAAACTAGCGGGAGGAACACAGATACGCAGTATTTT; CDR3 protein: CASSQETSGRNTDTQYF
D gene: .; V gene: TRBV5-4; clone size: .; J gene: TRBJ1-1; CDR3 DNA: TGTGCCAGCAGCTTGGTTGGGGAGTACACTGAAGCTTTCTTT; CDR3 protein: CASSLVGEYTEAFF
D gene: TRBD1; V gene: TRBV2; clone size: once; J gene: TRBJ2-5; CDR3 DNA: TGTGCCAGCATCAGGGACAGGGGAGGCGAGACCCAGTACTTC; CDR3 protein: CASIRDRGGETQYF
D gene: .; V gene: TRBV27; clone size: .; J gene: TRBJ1-1; CDR3 DNA: TGTGCCAGCAGTTACCGGGGGAGGAACACTGAAGCTTTCTTT; CDR3 protein: CASSYRGRNTEAFF
D gene: .; V gene: TRBV19; clone size: .; J gene: TRBJ1-3; CDR3 DNA: TGTGCCAGTAAACGGGGTGGAAACACCATATATTTT; CDR3 protein: CASKRGGNTIYF
D gene: .; V gene: TRBV7-8; clone size: .; J gene: TRBJ1-5; CDR3 DNA: TGTGCCAGCAGCTTATTAGCTCCGAAAGTGGCGAATCAGCCCCAGCATTTT; CDR3 protein: CASSLLAPKVANQPQHF
D gene: .; V gene: TRBV5-5; clone size: .; J gene: TRBJ1-1; CDR3 DNA: TGTGCCAGCAGCCAAGTATGGAACAGGGATAACACTGAAGCTTTCTTT; CDR3 protein: CASSQVWNRDNTEAFF
D gene: TRBD1; V gene: TRBV28; clone size: .; J gene: TRBJ1-5; CDR3 DNA: TGTGCCAGCAGTGGGACAGGAAGAGGCAATCAGCCCCAGCATTTT; CDR3 protein: CASSGTGRGNQPQHF
D gene: TRBD1; V gene: TRBV7-8; clone size: .; J gene: TRBJ2-7; CDR3 DNA: TGTGCCAGCAGCTTAGTGCAGGGGGTGAACTACGAGCAGTACTTC; CDR3 protein: CASSLVQGVNYEQYF
D gene: .; V gene: TRBV30; clone size: .; J gene: TRBJ1-1; CDR3 DNA: TGTGCTGCTGACAGGACACTGAACACTGAAGCTTTCTTT; CDR3 protein: CAADRTLNTEAFF
D gene: TRBD1; V gene: TRBV28; clone size: .; J gene: TRBJ1-2; CDR3 DNA: TGTGCCAGCAGTAGGACAGACAGGGACGCGACTGGCTACACCTTC; CDR3 protein: CASSRTDRDATGYTF